This record concerns one T cell receptor (beta chain) sequence. This record belongs to a study of blood T cells in healthy people across ages. Losses at the gene ends were 3 bases for V and 4 bases for J; bases not matched to a gene: 13. The CDR3 consists of 17 residues. Germline V gene sequence: CDR1 KGHSH, CDR2 LQKENI. A second PCR of about 7 to 11 cycles used a sample-barcoded 5' primer and a J-beta primer mix. MiXCR was run by TCRdb on the 5' RACE reads, yielding one entry per CDR3 protein. The data hold about 570,000 distinct CDR3 sequences, with about 25% observed a single time. This sample was shared with a second study, whose subject was T cells of mothers and their children.

The genes are TRBV18 and TRBJ2-5, with 8 nucleotides matching TRBD2. The receptor was isolated from a boy under 10 years old in good health. The sequencing input was blood. As DNA, the CDR3 is TGTGCCAGCTCACCGAAAAGAGTCGCGGGAGGTGGAGAGACCCAGTACTTC. Translation: CASSPKRVAGGGETQYF. Supplemented by reference TRBV18 and TRBJ2-5, the full variable domain reads NAGVMQNPRHLVRRRGQEARLRCSPMKGHSHVYWYRQLPEEGLKFMVYLQKENIIDESGMPKERFSAEFPKEGPSILRIQQVVRGDSAAYFCASSPKRVAGGGETQYFGPGTRLLVL.